Below are 17 T cell receptor beta chains sequenced from a single sample in a study of CD8 T cells in ankylosing spondylitis. Their antigen targets remain unknown. MiXCR was run by TCRdb on the 5' RACE reads, yielding one entry per CDR3 protein. The data show about 340,000 distinct CDR3 sequences, approximately 8% seen once. Study-wide results and caveats: Several highly homologous variants formed a TCR beta motif that appeared characteristic of ankylosing spondylitis blood.

Specimen: blood, either unsorted or a sorted T cell fraction (not recorded which). These TCRs come from a male donor with ankylosing spondylitis.

This clonotype has more than one count but fewer than ten. V usage is TRBV2 and J usage is TRBJ2-2, with D possibly being TRBD1 or TRBD2 (5 bases each). V was clipped by 6 bases and J by 6 bases, with 17 bases between them. The germline V gene encodes CDR1 SNHLY and CDR2 FYNNEI. This CDR3 is built from 15 residues. DNA of the CDR3: TGTGCCAGCAGCGTGACTAATATGGGGGCCGGGGAGCTGTTTTTT. It is translated as CASSVTNMGAGELFF.

This clonotype was counted a few times. The rearrangement links TRBV4-1 to TRBJ1-5, with 7 positions matching TRBD1. J was trimmed by 9 bases and V by 0 bases; bases with no gene match: 8. Germline V gene data show CDR1 as MGHRA and CDR2 as YSYEKL. The CDR3 is 15 residues long. As DNA, the CDR3 is TGCGCCAGCAGCCAAGATGAGACAGGGCGCGGGCCCCAGCATTTT. It specifies CASSQDETGRGPQHF.

With regard to this clonotype: One end of the junction is discordant with germline, which a read error may explain. The chain links TRBV4-1 to TRBJ2-5, with a tentative D call TRBD2 (6 bases). The germline gives CDR1 MGHRA, CDR2 YSYEKL. This CDR3 comprises 13 residues. The CDR3 DNA is TGCGCCAGCAGCCAAGGGGTGGCGGGGCCCCTTTCCTTC. It yields the protein CASSQGVAGPLSF.

The J gene is TRBJ2-7, the V gene TRBV5-1; D is perhaps TRBD1 or TRBD2 (5 bases each). The CDR3 runs 14 residues. The V end lost 1 base, the J end lost 6 bases, and 14 bases lay between the germline ends. Germline V gene lookup returns CDR1 SGHRS and CDR2 YFSETQ. DNA of the CDR3: TGCGCCAGCAGCTTGCTCAGGGTAGGAGGCGAGCAGTACTTC. This sequence encodes CASSLLRVGGEQYF.

The V and J genes are TRBV28 and TRBJ1-2, with D possibly matching TRBD1 (6 bases). Germline V CDR1 and CDR2: MDHEN, SYDVKM. The CDR3 extends over 15 amino acids. The V end lost 6 bases, the J end lost 2 bases, and 16 bases lay between the germline ends. CDR3 amino acids: CASRPSLTGNYGYTF. CDR3 nucleotide sequence: TGTGCCAGCAGACCCTCTTTAACAGGGAACTATGGCTACACCTTC.

This clonotype was found a few times. V and J are TRBV15 and TRBJ1-1; 9 positions agree with TRBD1. This CDR3 is built from 16 residues. Germline V gene lookup returns CDR1 LNHNV and CDR2 YYDKDF (reference sequence). The ends lost 0 bases at V and 1 base at J; junction bases unmatched: 3. Here the CDR3 DNA reads TGTGCCACCAGCAGAGATACGGGACAGGGGAACACTGAAGCTTTCTTT. Its translation is CATSRDTGQGNTEAFF.

A few counts support this clonotype. The chain couples TRBV18 to TRBJ1-6; 7 bases line up with TRBD1. Germline trimming cut 4 bases from V and 14 bases from J; bases unmatched to any gene: 14. The CDR3 is 15 residues long. The germline gives CDR1 KGHSH, CDR2 LQKENI. CDR3 sequence: CASSRGGTAERTLHF. The CDR3 nucleotides are TGTGCCAGCTCACGGGGTGGGACAGCGGAGAGGACCCTCCACTTT.

The table lists this clonotype with a few counts. V gene TRBV11-2 combines with J gene TRBJ2-1; TRBD2 agrees at 8 bases. J was trimmed by 6 bases and V by 2 bases; bases with no gene match: 6. Germline CDR1 is SGHAT and CDR2 is FQNNGV. The CDR3 consists of 15 residues. The DNA for the CDR3 is TGTGCCAGCAGCTTAAAAGCGGGAGAGGGCAATGAGCAGTTCTTC. Translation: CASSLKAGEGNEQFF.

This rearrangement joins TRBV5-1 to TRBJ2-1; D uncertain. Germline V gives CDR1 SGHRS, CDR2 YFSETQ. The V end lost 0 bases, the J end lost 10 bases, and 11 bases lay between the germline ends. This CDR3 has 13 residues. DNA of the CDR3: TGCGCCAGCAGCTTGGCGTTCGGTGGGGAGCAGTTCTTC. Translated, it gives CASSLAFGGEQFF.

As for this clonotype: Since a much larger clone is just one base distant, this may be a read error. The J gene is TRBJ2-1, the V gene TRBV27; no firm D call. The CDR3 has 15 amino acids. CDR1 is MNHEY and CDR2 is SMNVEV in the germline V gene (reference sequence). CDR3 protein: CASRRTVSSYNELFF. Here the CDR3 DNA reads TGTGCCAGCAGACGGACGGTAAGCTCCTACAATGAGCTGTTCTTC.

This chain uses TRBV5-1 with TRBJ2-5; a weak D match, TRBD2 (6 bases). The CDR3 has 15 amino acids. Trimming left V 2 bases short and J 4 bases short, with 15 bases between. CDR1 SGHRS and CDR2 YFSETQ come from the germline V gene. The CDR3 loop reads CASSFGREAGETQYF. CDR3 in DNA: TGCGCCAGCAGCTTTGGCAGGGAGGCAGGAGAGACCCAGTACTTC. Full variable domain (missing parts from reference TRBV5-1 and TRBJ2-5): KAGVTQTPRYLIKTRGQQVTLSCSPISGHRSVSWYQQTPGQGLQFLFEYFSETQRNKGNFPGRFSGRQFSNSRSEMNVSTLELGDSALYLCASSFGREAGETQYFGPGTRLLVL.

To note about this clonotype: One junction end does not reproduce the germline sequence, and a read error may be involved. The gene calls are TRBV24-1 and TRBJ2-1, with TRBD2 matching 8 bases. The CDR3 is made up of 14 amino acids. The germline V gene has CDR1 KGHDR and CDR2 SFDVKD. The CDR3 loop reads CATSAGGPYNEQFF. In DNA form, the CDR3 reads TGTGCCACTAGTGCGGGGGGCCCCTACAATGAGCAGTTCTTC.

This clonotype turned up a few times. The chain recombines TRBV11-3 with TRBJ1-1, with D possibly being TRBD1 (5 bases). With 5 bases removed from V and 1 base from J, the gap between germline ends came to 8 bases. Germline CDR1 reads SGHNT; CDR2 reads YENEEA. The CDR3 sequence is 13 residues long. The CDR3 bases are TGTGCCAGCAGCGGGGGGGGGAACACTGAAGCTTTCTTT. As protein: CASSGGGNTEAFF.

At least ten counts were recorded for this clonotype. The chain is built from TRBV6-1 and TRBJ1-6, with a tentative D call TRBD1 (5 bases). Germline values: CDR1 MNHNS, CDR2 SASEGT. The CDR3 spans 15 residues. The V gene lost 5 bases and the J gene lost 8 bases, with 16 bases spanning the gap. Written as DNA, the CDR3 is TGTGCCAGCAGTAGGAGGGTGCAGGGTGATTCACCCCTCCACTTT. This sequence encodes CASSRRVQGDSPLHF.

DNA for the CDR3: TGTGCCAGCACCTCATGGGGACAGGGGAACACCGGGGAGCTGTTTTTT. It yields the protein CASTSWGQGNTGELFF. The chain uses TRBV6-2 or TRBV6-3 and TRBJ2-2, with 9 bases fitting TRBD1. Trimming took 7 bases from V and 1 from J; bases not matched to a gene: 7. This CDR3 contains 16 residues. Germline V lookup: CDR1 MNHEY, CDR2 SVGEGT.

V and J are TRBV6-5 and TRBJ2-7; D call uncertain. The CDR3 has 12 amino acids. Germline V lookup: CDR1 MNHEY, CDR2 SVGAGI. Trimming cost V 11 bases and J 1 base, with 12 bases left between them. The CDR3 here is CAVSDSSYEQYF. The CDR3 DNA follows: TGTGCCGTTTCAGATTCGTCCTACGAGCAGTACTTC.

This clonotype was counted many times. The chain employs TRBV24-1 and TRBJ2-5; D unclear. The length of the CDR3 is 16 residues. The germline V and J ends were trimmed by 4 bases and 1 base, with 15 bases remaining between them. CDR1 KGHDR and CDR2 SFDVKD come from the germline V gene. CDR3 sequence (DNA): TGTGCCACCAGTGAAGCCCCCCGAGCAGCCCAAGAGACCCAGTACTTC. It translates to CATSEAPRAAQETQYF.